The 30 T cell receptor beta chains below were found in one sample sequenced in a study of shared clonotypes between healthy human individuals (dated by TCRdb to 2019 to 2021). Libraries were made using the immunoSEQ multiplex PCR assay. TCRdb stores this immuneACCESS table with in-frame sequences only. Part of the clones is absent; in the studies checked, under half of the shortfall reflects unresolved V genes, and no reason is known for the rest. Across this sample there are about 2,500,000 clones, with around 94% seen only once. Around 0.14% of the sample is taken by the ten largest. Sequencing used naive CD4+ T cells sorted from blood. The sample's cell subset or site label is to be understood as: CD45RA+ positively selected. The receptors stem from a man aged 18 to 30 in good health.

CDR3 residues: CASSLQINYGYTF. The CDR3 DNA sequence: TGTGCCAGCAGCTTGCAGATTAACTATGGCTACACCTTC. This chain connects TRBV5-4 to TRBJ1-2; D is ambiguous. The CDR3 length is 13 residues. V gave up 1 base and J gave up 1 base, with 5 bases separating them. CDR1 SGHNT and CDR2 YYREEE come from the germline V gene (reference sequence).

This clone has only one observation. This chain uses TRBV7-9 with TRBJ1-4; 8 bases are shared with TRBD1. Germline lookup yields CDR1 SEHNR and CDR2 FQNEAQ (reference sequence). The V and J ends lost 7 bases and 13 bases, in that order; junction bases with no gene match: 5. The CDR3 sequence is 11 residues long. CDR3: CASTPGQGLFF. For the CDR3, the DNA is TGTGCCAGCACCCCAGGACAGGGACTGTTTTTT. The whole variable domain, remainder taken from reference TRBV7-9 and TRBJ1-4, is DTGVSQNPRHKITKRGQNVTFRCDPISEHNRLYWYRQTLGQGPEFLTYFQNEAQLEKSRLLSDRFSAERPKGSFSTLEIQRTEQGDSAMYLCASTPGQGLFFGSGTQLSVL.

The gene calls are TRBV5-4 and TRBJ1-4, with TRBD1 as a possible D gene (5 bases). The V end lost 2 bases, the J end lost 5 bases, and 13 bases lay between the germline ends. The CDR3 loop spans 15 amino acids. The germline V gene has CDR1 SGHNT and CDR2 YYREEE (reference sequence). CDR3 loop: CASSFGGTANEKLFF. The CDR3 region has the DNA TGTGCCAGCAGCTTCGGGGGGACGGCGAATGAAAAACTGTTTTTT.

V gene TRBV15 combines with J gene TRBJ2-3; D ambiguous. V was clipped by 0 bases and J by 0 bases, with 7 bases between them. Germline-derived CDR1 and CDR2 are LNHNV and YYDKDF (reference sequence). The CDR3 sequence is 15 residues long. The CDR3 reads CATSRDTGSTDTQYF. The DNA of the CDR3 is TGTGCCACCAGCAGAGATACGGGCAGCACAGATACGCAGTATTTT.

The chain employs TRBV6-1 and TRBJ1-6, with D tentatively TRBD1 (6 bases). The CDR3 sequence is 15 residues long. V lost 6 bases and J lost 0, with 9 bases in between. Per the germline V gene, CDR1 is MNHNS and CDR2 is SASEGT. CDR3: CASRTGGSYNSPLHF. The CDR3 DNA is TGTGCCAGCAGGACAGGTGGCTCCTATAATTCACCCCTCCACTTT.

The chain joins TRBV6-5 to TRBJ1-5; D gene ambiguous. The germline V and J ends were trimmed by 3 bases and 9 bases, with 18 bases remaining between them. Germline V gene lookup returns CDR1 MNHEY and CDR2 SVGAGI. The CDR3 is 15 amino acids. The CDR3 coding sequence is TGTGCCAGCAGTTATCGGAGGGAGCCACCCAGGCCCCAGCATTTT. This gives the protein CASSYRREPPRPQHF.

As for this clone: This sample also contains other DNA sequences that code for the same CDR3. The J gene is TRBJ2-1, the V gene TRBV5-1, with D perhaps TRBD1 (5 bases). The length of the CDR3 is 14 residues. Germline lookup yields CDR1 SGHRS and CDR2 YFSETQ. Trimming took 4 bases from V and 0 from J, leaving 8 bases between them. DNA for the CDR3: TGCGCCAGCAGCCTAGGGGACTCCTACAATGAGCAGTTCTTC. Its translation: CASSLGDSYNEQFF.

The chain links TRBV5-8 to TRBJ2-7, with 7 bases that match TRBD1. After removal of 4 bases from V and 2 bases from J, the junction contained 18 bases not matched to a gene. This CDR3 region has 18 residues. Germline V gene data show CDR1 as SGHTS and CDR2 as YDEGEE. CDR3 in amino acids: CASSRTGFTARYAYEQYF. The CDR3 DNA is TGTGCCAGCAGCCGGACAGGTTTCACAGCCCGTTACGCCTACGAGCAGTACTTC.

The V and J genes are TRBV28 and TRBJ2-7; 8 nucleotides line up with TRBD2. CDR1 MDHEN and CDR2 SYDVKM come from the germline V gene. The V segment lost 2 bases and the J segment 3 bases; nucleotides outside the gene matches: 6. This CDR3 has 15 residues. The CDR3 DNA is TGTGCCAGCAGTTTAACAGCGGGGGCGAACTACGAGCAGTACTTC. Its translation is CASSLTAGANYEQYF.

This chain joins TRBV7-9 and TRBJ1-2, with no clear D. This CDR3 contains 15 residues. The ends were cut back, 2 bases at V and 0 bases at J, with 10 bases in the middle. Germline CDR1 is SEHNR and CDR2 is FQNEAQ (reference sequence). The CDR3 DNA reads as TGTGCCAGCAGCTTAATCGGGGAAGCTAACTATGGCTACACCTTC. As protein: CASSLIGEANYGYTF.

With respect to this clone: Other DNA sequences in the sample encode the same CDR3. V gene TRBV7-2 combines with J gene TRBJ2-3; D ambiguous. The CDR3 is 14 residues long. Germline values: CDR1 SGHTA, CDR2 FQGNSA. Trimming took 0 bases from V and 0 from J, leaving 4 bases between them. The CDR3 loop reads CASSLAPSTDTQYF. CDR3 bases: TGTGCCAGCAGCTTAGCACCTAGCACAGATACGCAGTATTTT.

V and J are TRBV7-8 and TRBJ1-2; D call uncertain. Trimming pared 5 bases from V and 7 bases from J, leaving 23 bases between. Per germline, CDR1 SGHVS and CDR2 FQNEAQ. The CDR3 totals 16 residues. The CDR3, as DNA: TGTGCCAGCAGCCCGAGCCTGACCAAAGGAAGGATTGGCTACACCTTC. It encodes CASSPSLTKGRIGYTF.

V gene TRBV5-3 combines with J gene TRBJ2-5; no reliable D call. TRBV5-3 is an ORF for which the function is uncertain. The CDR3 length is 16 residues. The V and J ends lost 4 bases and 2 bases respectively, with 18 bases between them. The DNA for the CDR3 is TGTGCCAGAAGCCGCCCTTGGGCGGAACTTCAAGAGACCCAGTACTTC. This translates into CARSRPWAELQETQYF.

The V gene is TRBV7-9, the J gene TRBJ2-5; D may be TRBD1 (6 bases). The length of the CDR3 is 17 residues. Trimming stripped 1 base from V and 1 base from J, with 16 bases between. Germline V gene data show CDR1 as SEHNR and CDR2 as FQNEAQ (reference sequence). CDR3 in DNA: TGTGCCAGCAGCTTAGTTTGGTCTGGGGGCAGCCAAGAGACCCAGTACTTC. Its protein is CASSLVWSGGSQETQYF.

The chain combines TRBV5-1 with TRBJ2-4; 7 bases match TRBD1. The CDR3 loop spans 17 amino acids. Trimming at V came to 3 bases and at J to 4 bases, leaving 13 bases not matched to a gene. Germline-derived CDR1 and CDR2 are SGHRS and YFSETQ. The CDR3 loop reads CASSWGSSGTDKNIQYF. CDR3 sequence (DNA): TGCGCCAGCAGCTGGGGGAGTTCCGGGACAGATAAAAACATTCAGTACTTC.

The CDR3 DNA is TGTGCCAGCAGCCCGTCGCCGGGATCATATCATAGAGATACGCAGTATTTT. Translated, it gives CASSPSPGSYHRDTQYF. The rearrangement links TRBV28 to TRBJ2-3; perhaps TRBD2 as D (5 bases). Trimming shortened V by 6 bases and J by 5 bases, and 24 bases separated the two germline ends. CDR1 is MDHEN, CDR2 SYDVKM, per germline. The CDR3 has 17 amino acids. Together with reference TRBV28 and TRBJ2-3, the CDR3 gives the full variable domain: DVKVTQSSRYLVKRTGEKVFLECVQDMDHENMFWYRQDPGLGLRLIYFSYDVKMKEKGDIPEGYSVSREKKERFSLILESASTNQTSMYLCASSPSPGSYHRDTQYFGPGTRLTVL.

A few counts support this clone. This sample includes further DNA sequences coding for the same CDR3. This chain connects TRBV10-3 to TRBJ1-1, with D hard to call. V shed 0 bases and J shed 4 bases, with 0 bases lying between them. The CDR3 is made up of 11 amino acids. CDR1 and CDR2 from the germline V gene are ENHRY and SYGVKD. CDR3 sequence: CAISESTEAFF. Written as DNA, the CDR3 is TGTGCCATCAGTGAGTCCACTGAAGCTTTCTTT.

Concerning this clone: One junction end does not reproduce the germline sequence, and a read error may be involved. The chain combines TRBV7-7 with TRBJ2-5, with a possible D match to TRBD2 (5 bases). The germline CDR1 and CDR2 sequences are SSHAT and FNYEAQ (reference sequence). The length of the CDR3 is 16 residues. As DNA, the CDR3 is TGTGCTAGCAGCTTAGGAGGCTTTGCGTTGGGTGAGACCCAGTACTTC. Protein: CASSLGGFALGETQYF.

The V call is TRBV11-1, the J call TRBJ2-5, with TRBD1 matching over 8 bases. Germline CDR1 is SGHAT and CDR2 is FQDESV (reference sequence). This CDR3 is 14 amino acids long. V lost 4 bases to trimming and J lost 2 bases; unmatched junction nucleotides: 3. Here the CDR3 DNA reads TGTGCCAGCAGCTACGGACAGGGACAAGAGACCCAGTACTTC. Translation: CASSYGQGQETQYF.

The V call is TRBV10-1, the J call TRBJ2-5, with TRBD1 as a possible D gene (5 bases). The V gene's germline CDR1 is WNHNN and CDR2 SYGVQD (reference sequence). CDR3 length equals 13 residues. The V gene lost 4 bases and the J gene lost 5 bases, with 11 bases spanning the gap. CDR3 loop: CASSAAGSETQYF. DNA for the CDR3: TGCGCCAGCAGTGCCGCAGGGTCGGAGACCCAGTACTTC.

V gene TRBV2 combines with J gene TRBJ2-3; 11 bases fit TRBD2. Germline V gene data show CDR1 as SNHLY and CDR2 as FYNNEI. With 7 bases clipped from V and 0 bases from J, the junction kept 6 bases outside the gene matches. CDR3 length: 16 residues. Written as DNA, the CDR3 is TGTGCCAGCAAGAGACTAGCGGGAACAAGCACAGATACGCAGTATTTT. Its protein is CASKRLAGTSTDTQYF.

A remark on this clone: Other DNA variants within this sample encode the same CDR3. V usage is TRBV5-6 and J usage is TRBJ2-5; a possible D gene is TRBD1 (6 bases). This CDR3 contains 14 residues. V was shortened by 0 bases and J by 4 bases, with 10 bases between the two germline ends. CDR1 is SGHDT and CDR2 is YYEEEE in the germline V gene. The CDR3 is CASSLVGRGETQYF. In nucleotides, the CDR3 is TGTGCCAGCAGCTTGGTCGGCAGGGGAGAGACCCAGTACTTC.

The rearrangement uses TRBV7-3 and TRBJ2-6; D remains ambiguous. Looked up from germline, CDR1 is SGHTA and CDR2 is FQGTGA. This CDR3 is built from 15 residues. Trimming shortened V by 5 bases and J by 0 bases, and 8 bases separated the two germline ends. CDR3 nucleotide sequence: TGTGCCAGCAGCGCAGGCTTCTCTGGGGCCAACGTCCTGACTTTC. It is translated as CASSAGFSGANVLTF.

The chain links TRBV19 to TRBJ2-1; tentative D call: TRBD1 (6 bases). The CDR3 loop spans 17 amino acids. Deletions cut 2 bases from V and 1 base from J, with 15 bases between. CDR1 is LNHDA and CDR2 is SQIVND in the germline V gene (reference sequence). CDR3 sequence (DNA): TGTGCCAGTAGTATAACCCGGACAGCAACTTCCTACAATGAGCAGTTCTTC. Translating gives CASSITRTATSYNEQFF.

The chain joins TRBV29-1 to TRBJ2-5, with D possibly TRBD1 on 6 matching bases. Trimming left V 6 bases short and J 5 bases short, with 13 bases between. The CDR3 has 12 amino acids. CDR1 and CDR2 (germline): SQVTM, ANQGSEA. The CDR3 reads CSVAVGGETQYF. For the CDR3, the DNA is TGCAGCGTCGCGGTTGGGGGCGAGACCCAGTACTTC.

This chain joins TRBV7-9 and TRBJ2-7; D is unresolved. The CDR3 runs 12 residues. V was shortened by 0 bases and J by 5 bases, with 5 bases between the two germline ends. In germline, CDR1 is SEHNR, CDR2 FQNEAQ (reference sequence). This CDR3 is CASSLARHEQYF. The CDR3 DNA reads TGTGCCAGCAGCTTAGCAAGGCACGAGCAGTACTTC.

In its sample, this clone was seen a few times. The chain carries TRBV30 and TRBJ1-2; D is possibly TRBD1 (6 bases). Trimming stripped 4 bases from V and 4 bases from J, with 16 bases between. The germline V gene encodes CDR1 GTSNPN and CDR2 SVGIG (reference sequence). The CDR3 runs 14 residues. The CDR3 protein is CAWIPGDIVYGYTF. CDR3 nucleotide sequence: TGTGCCTGGATTCCAGGGGACATCGTCTATGGCTACACCTTC.

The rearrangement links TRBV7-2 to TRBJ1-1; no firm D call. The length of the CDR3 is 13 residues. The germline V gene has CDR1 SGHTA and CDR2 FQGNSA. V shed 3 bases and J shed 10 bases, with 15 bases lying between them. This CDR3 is CASSFRGLLGAFF. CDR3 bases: TGTGCCAGCAGCTTCCGAGGGCTGTTGGGAGCTTTCTTT.

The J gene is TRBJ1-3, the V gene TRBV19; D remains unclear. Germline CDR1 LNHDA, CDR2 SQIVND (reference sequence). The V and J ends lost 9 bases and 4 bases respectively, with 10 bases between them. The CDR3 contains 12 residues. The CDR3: CASQIQGNTIYF. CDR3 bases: TGTGCCAGCCAAATACAGGGAAACACCATATATTTT.

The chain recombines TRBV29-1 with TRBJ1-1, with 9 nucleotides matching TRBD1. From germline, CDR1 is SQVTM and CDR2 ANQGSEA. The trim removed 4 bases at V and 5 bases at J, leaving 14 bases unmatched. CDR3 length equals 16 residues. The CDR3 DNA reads TGCAGCGTTGTCCGCAGCTACAGGGGGCGCGGGACTGAAGCTTTCTTT. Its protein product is CSVVRSYRGRGTEAFF. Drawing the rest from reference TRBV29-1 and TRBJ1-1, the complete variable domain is SAVISQKPSRDICQRGTSLTIQCQVDSQVTMMFWYRQQPGQSLTLIATANQGSEATYESGFVIDKFPISRPNLTFSTLTVSNMSPEDSSIYLCSVVRSYRGRGTEAFFGQGTRLTVV.